This T cell receptor beta chain derives from a study of blood T cells in healthy people across ages. Points from the study as a whole: Naive T cell percentage by flow cytometry tracked strongly with beta diversity. The unknown donor CMV status may have confounded expanded clonotype changes. Diversity was estimated from one million T cells, and these estimates were considered underestimates.

As concerns this clonotype: Its matching antigen is unknown.

Trimming took off 8 bases at V and 3 bases at J, with 14 bases between the two ends. The germline V gene encodes CDR1 MDHEN and CDR2 SYDVKM. This CDR3 spans 15 amino acids. Donation came from healthy Caucasian individuals in Russia who were aged roughly 6 to 95. A sample-barcoded 5' primer and a J-beta primer mix were used in a second PCR of about 6 to 12 cycles. TCRdb reanalysed the 5' RACE reads using MiXCR and keeps one entry per CDR3 protein. Here the sample spans fewer than 1,000,000 distinct CDR3 sequences, roughly 44% being singletons. The sequenced sample was blood. The genes are TRBV28 and TRBJ2-6; tentatively, D is TRBD1 (5 bases). The receptor was derived from a man aged 60 to 69 in good health. CDR3 amino acids: CASSETGGGANVLTF. The CDR3 DNA is TGTGCCAGCTCAGAAACAGGCGGTGGGGCCAACGTCCTGACTTTC.